These T cell receptor beta chains were read from a single sample in a study of response to subunit inactivated influenza vaccine. Each CDR3 protein gets one entry after TCRdb re-called the RT-PCR reads with MiXCR. The sample shows hundreds of thousands of distinct CDR3 sequences, approximately 14% of them seen only once. Sequenced material: PBMCs from blood, taken 11 to 12 days after vaccination. The receptors shown here come from a man between 50 and 59 years old who received an inactivated influenza vaccine. Both conserved end residues are part of each CDR3. The order of the fields is J gene, D gene, V gene, CDR3 protein. D genes are given only for firm matches.

TRBJ2-7 TRBD1 TRBV18 CASSPRQGSYEQYF
TRBJ2-3 NA TRBV9 CASSEGPSRLTDTQYF
TRBJ2-5 NA TRBV6-5 CASSYRSGETQYF
TRBJ2-7 TRBD1 TRBV20-1 CSAPLRQGYEQYF
TRBJ2-1 NA TRBV11-2 CASSLYGGLNNEQFF
TRBJ2-3 TRBD2 TRBV24-1 CATSGGLAGAADTQYF
TRBJ2-1 TRBD1 TRBV28 CAIDRGESYNEQFF
TRBJ2-3 NA TRBV6-5 CASSYPGLTDTQYF
TRBJ2-1 NA TRBV7-9 CASSPGRQNYYNEQFF
TRBJ1-1 NA TRBV7-9 CASHGSKPNTEAFF
TRBJ1-1 NA TRBV4-3 CASSQDLAGSYWDTEAFF
TRBJ1-1 TRBD1 TRBV24-1 CATSASNRGPFSEAFF
TRBJ2-1 TRBD1 TRBV24-1 CATSDQTGASYNEQFF
TRBJ1-5 NA TRBV7-2 CASSLAPGTGQPQHF
TRBJ2-5 TRBD2 TRBV5-4 CASSLGQDGRETQYF
TRBJ2-3 TRBD2 TRBV20-1 CSAPGLAGDTQYF
TRBJ1-5 NA TRBV20-1 CSALNGGGNQPQHF
TRBJ2-6 TRBD1 TRBV24-1 CATSDGGTGPGANVLTF
TRBJ2-3 TRBD1 TRBV5-1 CASSFGTGPSTDTQYF
TRBJ2-7 NA TRBV10-3 CAIRTGTDYEQYF
TRBJ2-2 TRBD1 TRBV11-2 CASSFIWTGGTGELFF
TRBJ2-5 TRBD2 TRBV5-1 CASSTGLAGFQETQYF
TRBJ2-1 TRBD2 TRBV6-2/TRBV6-3 CASSRLTSGRAREQFF
TRBJ1-1 NA TRBV3-1 CASSQVRGRGEAFF
TRBJ2-4 TRBD1 TRBV3-1 CASSQELRGRLDKNIQYF
TRBJ1-6 NA TRBV12-3/TRBV12-4 CASSTHRDSPLHF
TRBJ2-6 TRBD1 TRBV12-3/TRBV12-4 CASRSGQGLSGANVLTF
TRBJ2-3 TRBD2 TRBV20-1 CSASISGRPTDTQYF
TRBJ2-2 NA TRBV2 CASLYRVATGELFF
TRBJ2-4 TRBD2 TRBV25-1 CASSGQTSGRAWSKNIQYF
TRBJ2-5 TRBD1 TRBV5-1 CASSSQGAGETQYF
TRBJ2-3 NA TRBV20-1 CSARVGVGGYTDTQYF
TRBJ2-7 TRBD2 TRBV20-1 CSATPGLAGLEQYF
TRBJ2-3 NA TRBV20-1 CSARDHEAGTILDTQYF
TRBJ1-6 NA TRBV5-1 CASRETGMSGDSPLHF
TRBJ2-2 NA TRBV5-1 CASSLIPDSTGELFF
TRBJ2-7 NA TRBV5-1 CASSDSSNSYEQYF
TRBJ2-2 TRBD1 TRBV4-1 CASSQADRDTGELFF
TRBJ2-7 TRBD1 TRBV29-1 CSVVGQGYEQYF
TRBJ2-4 NA TRBV15 CATSGDQQNIQYF
TRBJ2-5 NA TRBV7-6 CASSLSLGGTVTQETQYF
TRBJ2-1 NA TRBV2 CASTRTGGGEQFF
TRBJ1-1 NA TRBV4-3 CASSQDDKGVEAFF
TRBJ2-1 TRBD2 TRBV28 CASRRTSGGLSYNEQFF
TRBJ2-3 TRBD1 TRBV30 CAWSAPDRRRLTDTQYF
TRBJ2-7 TRBD1 TRBV6-2/TRBV6-3 CATRDRPHGEQYF
TRBJ2-2 NA TRBV7-2 CASSFRAYTGELFF
TRBJ2-1 NA TRBV20-1 CSAKPALNEQFF
TRBJ2-4 NA TRBV7-3 CASSSPDQVQYF
TRBJ2-7 TRBD1 TRBV12-3/TRBV12-4 CASSPGQPPYEQYF
TRBJ2-7 TRBD1 TRBV27 CASSKPGTGAYEQYF
TRBJ1-2 TRBD1 TRBV5-1 CASAMGQGANYGYTF
TRBJ2-3 NA TRBV29-1 CSVERVLTDTQYF